This record concerns one TCR beta chain sequence. Assay used: immunoSEQ multiplex PCR; TCRdb lists only in-frame clones, some missing. The sample gives more than 65,000 clones, roughly 91% of which show up once; roughly 0.38% is in the top ten. The sample is drawn from a study of technical replicates of blood from several donors. With 6 bases clipped from V and 11 bases from J, the junction kept 9 bases outside the gene matches. From germline, CDR1 is MNHEY and CDR2 SVGAGI. The CDR3 is 13 amino acids. Sequences were obtained from T cells isolated from PBMCs. The chain combines TRBV6-5 with TRBJ1-1, with 10 bases matching TRBD1. This TCR came from a human donor in good health. Some clones in this sample may be carry-over from other donors' samples. The CDR3 sequence: CASSPGTGDEAFF. CDR3 nucleotides: TGTGCCAGCAGCCCCGGGACAGGGGACGAGGCTTTCTTT.